The TCR beta chain under discussion was sequenced for a study of regulatory T cells in long-lasting Graves disease. CDR3 regions were amplified by Arm-PCR using iRepertoire HTBI primers to build TCR beta libraries. MiXCR, applied by TCRdb to the multiplex PCR reads, yields one record per CDR3 protein. Here the sample spans some 560,000 distinct CDR3 sequences, around 16% being singletons. V lost 6 bases to trimming and J lost 7 bases; unmatched junction nucleotides: 11. Per the germline V gene, CDR1 is SGHRS and CDR2 is YFSETQ. The CDR3 has 15 residues. As for time point: newly diagnosed GD, antithyroid drugs for less than 3 months. RNA isolated from PBMCs was used to make the TCR library. This clonotype was recorded at least ten times. This sample was also put to use in a study of T cells in Graves' hyperthyroidism and ophthalmopathy.

The receptor was isolated from a woman aged 35-60 years with Graves disease. The specimen was peripheral blood mononuclear cells (PBMCs), collected at new diagnosis, from a patient treated with antithyroid drugs. V is TRBV5-1 and J is TRBJ2-1; 9 nucleotides agree with TRBD1. CDR3 in DNA: TGCGCCAGCACCAAGGGCGGGACAGGGAATAATGAGCAGTTCTTC. Protein product: CASTKGGTGNNEQFF.